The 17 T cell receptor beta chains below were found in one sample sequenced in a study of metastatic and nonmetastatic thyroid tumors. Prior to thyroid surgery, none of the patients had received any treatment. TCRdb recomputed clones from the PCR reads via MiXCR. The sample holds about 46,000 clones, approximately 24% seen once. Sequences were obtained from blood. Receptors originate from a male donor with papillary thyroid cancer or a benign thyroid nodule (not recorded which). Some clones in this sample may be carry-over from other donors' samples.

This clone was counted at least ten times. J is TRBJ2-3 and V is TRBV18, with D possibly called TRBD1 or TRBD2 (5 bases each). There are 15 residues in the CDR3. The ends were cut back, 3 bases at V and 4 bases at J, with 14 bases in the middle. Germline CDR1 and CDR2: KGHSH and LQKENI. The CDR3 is CASSPRRTSADTQYF. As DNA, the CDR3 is TGTGCCAGCTCACCGCGGAGGACAAGCGCAGATACGCAGTATTTT.

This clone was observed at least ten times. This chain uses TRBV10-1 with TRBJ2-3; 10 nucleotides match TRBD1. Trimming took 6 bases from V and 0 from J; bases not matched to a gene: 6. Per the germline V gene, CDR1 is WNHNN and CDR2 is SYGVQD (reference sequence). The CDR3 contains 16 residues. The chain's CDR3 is CASSPGQGLSTDTQYF. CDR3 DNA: TGCGCCAGCAGCCCGGGACAGGGGCTAAGCACAGATACGCAGTATTTT.

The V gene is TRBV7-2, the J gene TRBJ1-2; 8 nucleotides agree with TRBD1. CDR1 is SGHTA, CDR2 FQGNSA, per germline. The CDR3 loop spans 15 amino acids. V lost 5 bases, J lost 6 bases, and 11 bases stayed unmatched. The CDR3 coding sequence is TGTGCCAGCAGCCAACAGGGGGATCGAGGAGATGGCTACACCTTC. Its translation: CASSQQGDRGDGYTF. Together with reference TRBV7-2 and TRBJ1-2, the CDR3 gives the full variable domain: GAGVSQSPSNKVTEKGKDVELRCDPISGHTALYWYRQSLGQGLEFLIYFQGNSAPDKSGLPSDRFSAERTGGSVSTLTIQRTQQEDSAVYLCASSQQGDRGDGYTFGSGTRLTVV.

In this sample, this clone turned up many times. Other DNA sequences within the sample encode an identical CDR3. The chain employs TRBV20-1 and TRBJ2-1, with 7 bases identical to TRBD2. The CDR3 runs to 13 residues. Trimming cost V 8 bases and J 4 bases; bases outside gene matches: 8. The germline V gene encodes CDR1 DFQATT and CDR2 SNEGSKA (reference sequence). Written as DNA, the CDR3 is TGCAGTCGGGGTGCGGGGGATTACAATGAGCAGTTCTTC. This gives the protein CSRGAGDYNEQFF.

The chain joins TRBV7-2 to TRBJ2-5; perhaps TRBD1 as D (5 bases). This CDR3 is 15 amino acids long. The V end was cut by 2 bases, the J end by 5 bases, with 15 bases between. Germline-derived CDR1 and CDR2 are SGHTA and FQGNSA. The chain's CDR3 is CASSLCYSKGETQYF. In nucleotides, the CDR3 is TGTGCCAGCAGCTTATGTTACTCGAAGGGGGAGACCCAGTACTTC.

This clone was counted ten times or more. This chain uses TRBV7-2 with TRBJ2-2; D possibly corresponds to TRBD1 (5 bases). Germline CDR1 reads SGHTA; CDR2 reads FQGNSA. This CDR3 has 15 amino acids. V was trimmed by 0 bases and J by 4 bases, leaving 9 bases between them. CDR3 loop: CASSLAGQGTGELFF. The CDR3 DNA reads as TGTGCCAGCAGCTTAGCGGGTCAGGGCACCGGGGAGCTGTTTTTT.

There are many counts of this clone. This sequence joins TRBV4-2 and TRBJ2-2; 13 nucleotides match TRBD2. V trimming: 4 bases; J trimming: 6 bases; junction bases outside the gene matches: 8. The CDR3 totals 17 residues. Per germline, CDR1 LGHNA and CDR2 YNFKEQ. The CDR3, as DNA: TGTGCCAGCAGCCGAGCTCGGACTAGCGGGAGAGCCGGGGAGCTGTTTTTT. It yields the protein CASSRARTSGRAGELFF.

CDR3 nucleotides: TGTGCCAGCAGCGTCGAACCGGGACTAGCGGGATCCTACGAGCAGTACTTC. This sequence encodes CASSVEPGLAGSYEQYF. V is TRBV11-1 and J is TRBJ2-7; 13 nucleotides match TRBD2. The CDR3 is 17 amino acids. V dropped 5 bases and J dropped 1; count of bases not matched to a gene: 8. Looked up from germline, CDR1 is SGHAT and CDR2 is FQDESV (reference sequence).

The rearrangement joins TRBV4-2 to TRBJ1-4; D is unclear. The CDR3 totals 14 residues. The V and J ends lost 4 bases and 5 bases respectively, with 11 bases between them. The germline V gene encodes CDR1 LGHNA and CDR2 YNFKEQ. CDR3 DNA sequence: TGTGCCAGCAGCCTAGGTGGCCAGAATGAAAAACTGTTTTTT. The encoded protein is CASSLGGQNEKLFF.

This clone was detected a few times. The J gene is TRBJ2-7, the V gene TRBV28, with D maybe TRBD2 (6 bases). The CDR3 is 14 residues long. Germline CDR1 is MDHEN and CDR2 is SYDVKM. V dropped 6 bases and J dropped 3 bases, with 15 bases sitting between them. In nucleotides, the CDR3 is TGTGCCAGCAGGACCCCCGGGACTCGCTACGAGCAGTACTTC. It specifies CASRTPGTRYEQYF. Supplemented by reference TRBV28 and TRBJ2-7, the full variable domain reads DVKVTQSSRYLVKRTGEKVFLECVQDMDHENMFWYRQDPGLGLRLIYFSYDVKMKEKGDIPEGYSVSREKKERFSLILESASTNQTSMYLCASRTPGTRYEQYFGPGTRLTVT.

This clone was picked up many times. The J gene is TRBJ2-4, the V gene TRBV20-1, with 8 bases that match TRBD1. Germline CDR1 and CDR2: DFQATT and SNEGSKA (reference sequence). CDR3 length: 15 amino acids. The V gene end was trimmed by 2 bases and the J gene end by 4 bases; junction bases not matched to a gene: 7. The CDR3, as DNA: TGCAGTGCTAGAAACCCGGGACAGGCGAAAAACATTCAGTACTTC. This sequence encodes CSARNPGQAKNIQYF.

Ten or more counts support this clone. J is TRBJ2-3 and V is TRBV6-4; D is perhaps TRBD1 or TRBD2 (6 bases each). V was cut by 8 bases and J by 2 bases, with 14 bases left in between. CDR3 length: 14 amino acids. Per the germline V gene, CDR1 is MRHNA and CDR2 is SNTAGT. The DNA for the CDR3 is TGTGCCAGCGGGGAGGACAGCGACACAGATACGCAGTATTTT. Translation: CASGEDSDTDTQYF.

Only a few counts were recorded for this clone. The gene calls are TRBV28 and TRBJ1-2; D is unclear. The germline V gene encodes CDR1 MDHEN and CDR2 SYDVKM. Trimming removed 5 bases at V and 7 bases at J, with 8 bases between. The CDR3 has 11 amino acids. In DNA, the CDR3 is TGTGCCAGCAGTACCTACACTGGCTACACCTTC. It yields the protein CASSTYTGYTF.

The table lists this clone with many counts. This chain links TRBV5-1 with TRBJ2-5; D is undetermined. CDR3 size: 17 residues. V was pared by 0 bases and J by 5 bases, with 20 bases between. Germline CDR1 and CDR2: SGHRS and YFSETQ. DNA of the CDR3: TGCGCCAGCAGCTTGGCCGGACGCGGCGTGAAGTTGGAGACCCAGTACTTC. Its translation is CASSLAGRGVKLETQYF.

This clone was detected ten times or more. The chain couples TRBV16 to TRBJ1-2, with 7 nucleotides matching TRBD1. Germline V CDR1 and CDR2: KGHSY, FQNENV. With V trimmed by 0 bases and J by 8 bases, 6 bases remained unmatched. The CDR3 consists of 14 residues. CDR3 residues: CASSQSIRGQGYTF. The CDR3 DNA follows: TGTGCCAGCAGCCAATCGATAAGGGGGCAAGGCTACACCTTC.

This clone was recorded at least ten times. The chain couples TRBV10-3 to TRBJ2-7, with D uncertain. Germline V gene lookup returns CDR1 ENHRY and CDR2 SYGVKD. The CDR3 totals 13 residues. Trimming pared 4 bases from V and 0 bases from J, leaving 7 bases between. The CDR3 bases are TGTGCCATCAGTGTGGCCAGCTCCTACGAGCAGTACTTC. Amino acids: CAISVASSYEQYF.

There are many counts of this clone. This CDR3 reads CASSPPREGAIVYGYTF. The CDR3 coding sequence is TGTGCCAGCAGCCCCCCTCGGGAGGGGGCAATAGTCTATGGCTACACCTTC. V gene TRBV14 combines with J gene TRBJ1-2, with 7 bases fitting TRBD1. With V trimmed by 4 bases and J by 4 bases, 15 bases remained unmatched. The CDR3 runs 17 residues. CDR1 is SGHDN and CDR2 is FVKESK in the germline V gene.